Shown below are 17 T cell receptor beta chains from a single sample sequenced in a study of early T cells in non-severe SARS-CoV-2 infection. TCRdb passed the 5' RACE reads through MiXCR, listing each CDR3 protein once. Among tens of thousands of distinct CDR3 sequences listed, approximately 9% were seen once. Sequencing input: whole blood. Receptors originate from an adult who was a healthcare worker with PCR-confirmed SARS-CoV-2 infection or an uninfected control (not recorded which).

In its sample, this clonotype was seen a few times. The chain joins TRBV5-1 to TRBJ2-2; a possible D gene is TRBD1 (5 bases). With 6 bases removed from V and 2 bases from J, the gap between germline ends came to 11 bases. From germline, CDR1 is SGHRS and CDR2 YFSETQ. The CDR3 totals 14 residues. The CDR3 here is CASTRQINTGELFF. CDR3 bases: TGCGCCAGCACTAGACAGATAAACACCGGGGAGCTGTTTTTT.

This clonotype showed up just a few times. The V and J genes are TRBV6-2 or TRBV6-3 and TRBJ2-3; 7 nucleotides agree with TRBD1. Germline CDR1 reads MNHEY; CDR2 reads SVGEGT. With 2 bases clipped from V and 2 bases from J, the junction kept 19 bases outside the gene matches. The CDR3 is 20 amino acids. CDR3 coding DNA: TGTGCCAGCAGTTACCCCGGGACAGCCTCATATGTTCCAGACACAGATACGCAGTATTTT. This sequence encodes CASSYPGTASYVPDTDTQYF.

Here the CDR3 DNA reads TGTGCCAGCAGCTTTGGACAGGGGGCAGATACGCAGTATTTT. Translation: CASSFGQGADTQYF. The V call is TRBV5-4, the J call TRBJ2-3; 10 nucleotides match TRBD1. V lost 2 bases, J lost 4 bases, and 1 base stayed unmatched. The CDR3 is 14 residues long. From germline, CDR1 is SGHNT and CDR2 YYREEE (reference sequence). The full variable domain, with the rest looked up from reference TRBV5-4 and TRBJ2-3, is ETGVTQSPTHLIKTRGQQVTLRCSSQSGHNTVSWYQQALGQGPQFIFQYYREEENGRGNFPPRFSGLQFPNYSSELNVNALELDDSALYLCASSFGQGADTQYFGPGTRLTVL.

This clonotype was recorded at least ten times. The rearrangement links TRBV20-1 to TRBJ1-1; D not certain. Trimming removed 6 bases at V and 0 bases at J, with 14 bases between. The CDR3 covers 14 residues. The germline V gene has CDR1 DFQATT and CDR2 SNEGSKA (reference sequence). In DNA form, the CDR3 reads TGCAGTGCCAGAAGCCTTACAGTGAACACTGAAGCTTTCTTT. Its protein is CSARSLTVNTEAFF.

This clonotype was found many times. The V and J genes are TRBV19 and TRBJ1-4, with 9 positions matching TRBD1. The CDR3 totals 17 residues. CDR1 is LNHDA and CDR2 is SQIVND in the germline V gene (reference sequence). The junction had 16 bases not matched to a gene; V was cut back by 6 bases and J by 8 bases. The CDR3 here is CASSLSGPGQGREKLFF. The CDR3 DNA reads TGTGCCAGTAGCCTATCGGGTCCGGGACAGGGTAGGGAAAAACTGTTTTTT.

This clonotype has only a few counts. The chain uses TRBV20-1 and TRBJ2-1, with 11 bases that match TRBD2. The CDR3 covers 15 residues. V trimming: 3 bases; J trimming: 10 bases; junction bases outside the gene matches: 11. Germline lookup yields CDR1 DFQATT and CDR2 SNEGSKA (reference sequence). The CDR3 nucleotides are TGCAGTGCTAGTGGGCTAGCGGGAGGCAATAAGGAGCAGTTCTTC. The encoded protein is CSASGLAGGNKEQFF.

This clonotype was seen only a few times. The chain has TRBV27 and TRBJ2-1; 9 positions agree with TRBD1. CDR3 length equals 12 residues. Trimming took 10 bases from V and 9 from J; bases not matched to a gene: 7. Looked up from germline, CDR1 is MNHEY and CDR2 is SMNVEV (reference sequence). DNA of the CDR3: TGTGCCACCTCCGACAGGGGGGTTGAGCAGTTCTTC. Protein sequence: CATSDRGVEQFF.

This clonotype was counted many times. The chain has TRBV28 and TRBJ2-7, with TRBD2 matching 7 bases. Germline V gene sequence: CDR1 MDHEN, CDR2 SYDVKM. The CDR3 sequence is 15 residues long. V was clipped by 5 bases and J by 5 bases; unmatched bases: 12. As DNA, the CDR3 is TGTGCCAGCAGTCCCACCGGGGAGGGTAGGGACGAGCAGTACTTC. Translation: CASSPTGEGRDEQYF.

V and J are TRBV6-5 and TRBJ1-3; D gene unclear. Trimming stripped 5 bases from V and 0 bases from J, with 11 bases between. This CDR3 contains 15 residues. Per germline, CDR1 MNHEY and CDR2 SVGAGI. The CDR3 DNA sequence: TGTGCCAGCAGTCAGACACCAAGCTCTGGAAACACCATATATTTT. It yields the protein CASSQTPSSGNTIYF.

This sequence joins TRBV29-1 and TRBJ2-7, with a tentative D call TRBD2 (6 bases). V dropped 7 bases and J dropped 0 bases, with 16 bases sitting between them. The germline V gene encodes CDR1 SQVTM and CDR2 ANQGSEA. The CDR3 totals 14 residues. CDR3 sequence (DNA): TGCAGCGCCATTAGGGCGGGAAGCTCCTACGAGCAGTACTTC. Translating it yields CSAIRAGSSYEQYF.

The chain uses TRBV2 and TRBJ1-6; 7 bases are a match to TRBD1. This CDR3 is built from 15 residues. From germline, CDR1 is SNHLY and CDR2 FYNNEI. V lost 7 bases to trimming and J lost 14 bases; unmatched junction nucleotides: 17. DNA of the CDR3: TGTGCCAGCACTTACCTAGGACAGGTTCGCGGTACCCTCCACTTT. Translation: CASTYLGQVRGTLHF.

V usage is TRBV5-1 and J usage is TRBJ2-2; TRBD2 is a possible D gene (6 bases). V was trimmed by 2 bases and J by 4 bases, leaving 9 bases between them. Germline V gene lookup returns CDR1 SGHRS and CDR2 YFSETQ. The CDR3 totals 14 residues. The CDR3 sequence is CASSFREATGELFF. Written as DNA, the CDR3 is TGCGCCAGCAGCTTTAGGGAGGCCACCGGGGAGCTGTTTTTT.

This clonotype was seen ten or more times. The chain links TRBV6-2 or TRBV6-3 to TRBJ2-7; 10 positions match TRBD2. The J segment lost 0 bases and the V segment lost 7 bases, leaving 3 bases of the junction unmatched. The CDR3 is 14 residues long. Germline CDR1 reads MNHEY; CDR2 reads SVGEGT. The CDR3 DNA reads TGTGCCAGCACCGTAGCGGGAGGCTCCTACGAGCAGTACTTC. Translated: CASTVAGGSYEQYF.

The chain recombines TRBV12-3 or TRBV12-4 with TRBJ2-7; 9 nucleotides align to TRBD2. Trimming took 6 bases from V and 4 from J; bases not matched to a gene: 7. The CDR3 loop spans 14 amino acids. In DNA form, the CDR3 reads TGTGCCAGCAGGGGTAGCGGGAGCGGTTACGAGCAGTACTTC. Residues: CASRGSGSGYEQYF.

This clonotype showed up just a few times. The J gene is TRBJ2-1, the V gene TRBV6-2 or TRBV6-3; 11 bases map to TRBD2. V gave up 5 bases and J gave up 9 bases; unmatched junction bases: 12. CDR3 length: 16 amino acids. From germline, CDR1 is MNHEY and CDR2 SVGEGT. In DNA, the CDR3 is TGTGCCAGCAGTGACCGGGGCACTAGCGGGAGTACTGAGCAGTTCTTC. It translates to CASSDRGTSGSTEQFF.

This clonotype has ten or more counts. CDR3: CASSLGSYKETQYF. In nucleotides, the CDR3 is TGTGCCAGCAGCTTGGGGAGCTATAAGGAGACCCAGTACTTC. The chain has TRBV7-2 and TRBJ2-5; tentative D call: TRBD2 (5 bases). V dropped 3 bases and J dropped 5 bases, with 13 bases sitting between them. The CDR3 is made up of 14 amino acids. Per germline, CDR1 SGHTA and CDR2 FQGNSA.

This clonotype was recorded at least ten times. This sequence joins TRBV4-3 and TRBJ2-7; 10 nucleotides line up with TRBD1. V shed 1 base, J shed 6 bases, and the junction held 3 bases outside the gene matches. Germline CDR1 LGHNA, CDR2 YSLEER. The CDR3 is 14 amino acids. The CDR3 bases are TGCGCCAGCAGCCAAGGAGACAGGGGGCTCGAGCAGTACTTC. Translated: CASSQGDRGLEQYF.